A single sample is the source of the 13 T cell receptor beta chains below, sequenced in a study of T cell responses to AZD1222 COVID-19 vaccine. The protocol was immunoSEQ multiplex PCR, while the TCRdb copy is restricted to in-frame clones and leaves out a portion. The sample records about 140,000 clones, roughly 89% being singletons. The input for sequencing was peripheral blood, taken on day 0 of AZD1222 vaccination. The source is an adult in good health.

The V and J genes are TRBV7-2 and TRBJ2-7; D is uncertain. The length of the CDR3 is 15 residues. Trimming took 2 bases from V and 0 from J, leaving 11 bases between them. The germline V gene encodes CDR1 SGHTA and CDR2 FQGNSA. Here the CDR3 DNA reads TGTGCCAGCAGCTTATTTGTGGGATCCTCCTACGAGCAGTACTTC. Translation: CASSLFVGSSYEQYF.

This clone showed up just once. The rearrangement joins TRBV3-1 (or the pseudogene TRBV3-2) to TRBJ1-5, with 9 bases aligning to TRBD1. From germline, CDR1 is LGHDT and CDR2 YNNKEL (reference sequence). V gave up 0 bases and J gave up 4 bases; unmatched junction bases: 4. The CDR3 is made up of 16 amino acids. CDR3 sequence reads: CASSQEGTGQNQPQHF. CDR3 DNA: TGTGCCAGCAGCCAAGAAGGGACAGGGCAAAATCAGCCCCAGCATTTT.

The chain is built from TRBV5-4 and TRBJ1-2, with 7 nucleotides matching TRBD1. Trimming at V came to 5 bases and at J to 4 bases, leaving 5 bases not matched to a gene. In germline, CDR1 is SGHNT, CDR2 YYREEE (reference sequence). The CDR3 is 13 amino acids. The CDR3 reads CASRRTGAYGYTF. For the CDR3, the DNA is TGTGCCAGCAGAAGGACAGGCGCCTATGGCTACACCTTC. Full variable domain (outside the CDR3, taken from reference TRBV5-4 and TRBJ1-2): ETGVTQSPTHLIKTRGQQVTLRCSSQSGHNTVSWYQQALGQGPQFIFQYYREEENGRGNFPPRFSGLQFPNYSSELNVNALELDDSALYLCASRRTGAYGYTFGSGTRLTVV.

V usage is TRBV28 and J usage is TRBJ1-4, with a weak D call TRBD1 (5 bases). This CDR3 contains 15 residues. Deletions cut 5 bases from V and 7 bases from J, with 17 bases between. Germline V CDR1 and CDR2: MDHEN, SYDVKM. CDR3 amino acids: CASSPSGAHSEKLFF. The CDR3 DNA is TGTGCCAGCAGTCCCAGTGGGGCCCACAGTGAAAAACTGTTTTTT. Variable domain in full (rest from reference TRBV28 and TRBJ1-4): DVKVTQSSRYLVKRTGEKVFLECVQDMDHENMFWYRQDPGLGLRLIYFSYDVKMKEKGDIPEGYSVSREKKERFSLILESASTNQTSMYLCASSPSGAHSEKLFFGSGTQLSVL.

The V and J genes are TRBV11-2 and TRBJ2-1; D is possibly TRBD2 (6 bases). The length of the CDR3 is 14 residues. V lost 3 bases, J lost 7 bases, and 13 bases lay in between. Germline V gives CDR1 SGHAT, CDR2 FQNNGV. The CDR3 DNA sequence: TGTGCCAGCAGCTTCAATTTAGCGGTGAATGAGCAGTTCTTC. Translating it yields CASSFNLAVNEQFF.

The rearrangement joins TRBV5-1 to TRBJ1-2; TRBD1 agrees at 8 bases. The CDR3 contains 19 residues. Trimming cost V 2 bases and J 2 bases; bases outside gene matches: 17. Germline V lookup: CDR1 SGHRS, CDR2 YFSETQ. This CDR3 reads CASSFSDGQGGKYNYGYTF. The CDR3 coding sequence is TGCGCCAGCAGCTTTTCTGACGGACAGGGAGGGAAGTACAACTATGGCTACACCTTC.

The V gene is TRBV19, the J gene TRBJ2-3; the D is unclear. CDR1 LNHDA and CDR2 SQIVND come from the germline V gene (reference sequence). The ends were cut back, 7 bases at V and 0 bases at J, with 11 bases in the middle. The CDR3 contains 14 residues. CDR3 loop: CASNTPASTDTQYF. CDR3 DNA: TGTGCCAGTAATACCCCAGCAAGCACAGATACGCAGTATTTT.

This sequence joins TRBV7-9 and TRBJ1-5, with 8 bases lining up with TRBD1. The junction had 10 bases not matched to a gene; V was cut back by 5 bases and J by 4 bases. The CDR3 is 16 amino acids. Germline V gene lookup returns CDR1 SEHNR and CDR2 FQNEAQ (reference sequence). CDR3 loop: CASSRGTGSTNQPQHF. The CDR3 nucleotides are TGTGCCAGCAGCCGAGGGACAGGTTCGACGAATCAGCCCCAGCATTTT.

The chain combines TRBV14 with TRBJ1-2; weak D call: TRBD1 (5 bases). V lost 3 bases and J lost 7, with 12 bases in between. The CDR3 is 13 amino acids. Germline-derived CDR1 and CDR2 are SGHDN and FVKESK. The CDR3 loop reads CASSQDYRSGYTF. CDR3 sequence (DNA): TGTGCCAGCAGCCAGGACTACAGGTCTGGCTACACCTTC.

The V gene is TRBV2, the J gene TRBJ1-4; D gene uncertain. The V and J ends lost 6 bases and 4 bases respectively, with 15 bases between them. The CDR3 runs to 15 residues. The germline V gene encodes CDR1 SNHLY and CDR2 FYNNEI. CDR3 in DNA: TGTGCCAGCAGCCCGGGCCGGGCCCGTAATGAAAAACTGTTTTTT. Protein product: CASSPGRARNEKLFF. The full variable domain, in which reference TRBV2 and TRBJ1-4 provide the parts outside the CDR3, is EPEVTQTPSHQVTQMGQEVILRCVPISNHLYFYWYRQILGQKVEFLVSFYNNEISEKSEIFDDQFSVERPDGSNFTLKIRSTKLEDSAMYFCASSPGRARNEKLFFGSGTQLSVL.

The chain couples TRBV5-6 to TRBJ2-3; unclear D gene. There are 13 residues in the CDR3. Between the trimmed V and J ends, which lost 2 bases and 0 bases, there was a span of 4 bases. Germline CDR1 is SGHDT and CDR2 is YYEEEE. CDR3 region: CASSFASTDTQYF. The CDR3 coding sequence is TGTGCCAGCAGCTTTGCCAGCACAGATACGCAGTATTTT.

CDR3 amino acids: CASSLYSYNEQFF. CDR3 nucleotide sequence: TGTGCCAGCAGCTTATACTCCTACAATGAGCAGTTCTTC. The chain uses TRBV7-8 and TRBJ2-1; D gene ambiguous. V was shortened by 2 bases and J by 0 bases, with 2 bases between the two germline ends. This CDR3 has 13 amino acids. Germline V gene data show CDR1 as SGHVS and CDR2 as FQNEAQ.

The gene calls are TRBV2 and TRBJ1-3, with a weak D call TRBD1 (5 bases). V lost 7 bases, J lost 0 bases, and 16 bases lay in between. Germline values: CDR1 SNHLY, CDR2 FYNNEI. The CDR3 runs 16 residues. In nucleotides, the CDR3 is TGTGCCAGCACAAAGGGGATTGTTAGCTCTGGAAACACCATATATTTT. Translating gives CASTKGIVSSGNTIYF.